This entry describes one T cell receptor (beta chain). Its specific antigen is unknown. There are no base qualities to consult, and no much larger clone falls within one base. The sample belongs to a study of T-cell memory formation after mild COVID-19 (dated by TCRdb to the early 2020s). A note on the overall study: TCR sequence clusters from the two donors were found to be largely donor specific. In a couple of donors, T-cell clones that expanded and contracted after mild COVID-19 were followed by sequencing TCRalpha and TCRbeta repertoires longitudinally. Two young, previously healthy adult volunteers made up the cohort, one male and one female.

Overall results and qualifications from the work: From day 15 to 85, contracting clones showed balanced CD4/CD8 phenotypes, whereas a second wave of clones that expanded from day 15 to 37 leaned towards CD4+. SARS-CoV-2 specificity was not confirmed for the second-wave clones peaking on day 37. Some responding clones were found in pre-infection memory, which suggests that pre-existing cross-reactive memory T cells took part in the SARS-CoV-2 response. Only two mild cases were covered by the study, and larger cohorts that include severe cases with pre-infection samples were considered necessary. Contracting CD4+ clones appeared mostly in the CM and EM memory subsets, whereas CD8+ clones were enriched in EMRA.

TCRdb lists the instrument as Illumina NovaSeq 6000. cDNA libraries for TCRalpha and TCRbeta were prepared by 5'RACE using constant-segment primers, with sample barcodes and unique molecular identifiers added. RNA was extracted from every sample with Trizol reagent. Libraries were amplified in two PCR steps, with a second sample barcode and Illumina TruSeq adapters added in the second step. Sequencing of the libraries was done on an Illumina NovaSeq, producing 2 x 150 bp paired-end reads. Per the original workflow: Demultiplexing of reads and collapsing into UMI-guided consensus sequences were performed with migec v1.2.7. Using mixcr v2.1.11, the UMI consensuses were aligned to TRA and TRB V and J templates and assembled into clonotypes. Clonotypes were classified as expanded or contracted when called significant by both edgeR and NoisET, with noise models trained on biological replicates. For edgeR calls, the thresholds were a false discovery rate-adjusted p below 0.01 and a log2 fold-change of 1. As an exploratory analysis of dynamics, PCA with hierarchical clustering was applied to max-normalized trajectories of the 1000 most abundant clonotypes. Separately sequenced CD4+ and CD8+ repertoires were used to assign the CD4 or CD8 phenotype of responding clones. The public reads were reanalyzed by TCRdb: fastp trimming at Q25, MiXCR alignment, in-frame beta chains only. Rows merge per CDR3 protein into single entries with the most common DNA and genes. Clone size and V and J calls follow TCRdb, not the original study. This sample lists fewer than 150,000 distinct CDR3 sequences; around 15% were detected once. The ten largest clones represent approximately 4.7% of the sample.

PBMCs were isolated by Ficoll-Paque density gradient centrifugation. Reading from cysteine to phenylalanine, the CDR3 counts 16 amino acids. Only CDR3 DNA is held: 48 bases, read in frame from base 1. V is trimmed back by 6 bases and J by 3 bases, and the junction contains 5 bases that no gene match accounts for. This receptor was taken from a man between 18 and 35 years old who had mild COVID-19 (a few samples of this study predate the infection). The sample titles of this study are shuffled in the database, so cell type and time point are left out; the donor was told from shared clones. The V and J genes are TRBV12-3 or TRBV12-4 and TRBJ2-1, and TRBD2 aligns with 13 junction nucleotides. Sequencing was done on a sample of PBMCs or a T cell subset sorted from them (not recorded which). CDR3 protein: CASSTGLAGVYNEQFF. The nucleotide sequence reads as follows: TGTGCCAGCAGCACCGGACTAGCGGGGGTCTACAATGAGCAGTTCTTC.